A single sample is the source of the 6 T cell receptor beta chains below, sequenced in a study of lymphopenia after photon versus proton radiotherapy. The method was immunoSEQ multiplex PCR; TCRdb's version includes in-frame clones alone and lacks a portion of them. The sample has 65,000 or so clones; approximately 86% are singletons. Sequencing was performed on peripheral blood, taken from a patient treated with proton-based radiotherapy. These receptors came from a man older than 75 with esophageal cancer.

V usage is TRBV29-1 and J usage is TRBJ2-5; D not certain. This CDR3 has 13 amino acids. Trimming shortened V by 1 base and J by 0 bases, and 6 bases separated the two germline ends. The germline CDR1 and CDR2 sequences are SQVTM and ANQGSEA. The CDR3 region is CSVEAQNQETQYF. CDR3 sequence (DNA): TGCAGCGTTGAAGCTCAGAACCAAGAGACCCAGTACTTC. Full variable domain (outside the CDR3, taken from reference TRBV29-1 and TRBJ2-5): SAVISQKPSRDICQRGTSLTIQCQVDSQVTMMFWYRQQPGQSLTLIATANQGSEATYESGFVIDKFPISRPNLTFSTLTVSNMSPEDSSIYLCSVEAQNQETQYFGPGTRLLVL.

This chain links TRBV28 with TRBJ1-1; possibly TRBD1 for D (6 bases). The CDR3 extends over 14 amino acids. Germline V gene sequence: CDR1 MDHEN, CDR2 SYDVKM. Between the trimmed V and J ends, which lost 6 bases and 1 base, there was a span of 12 bases. CDR3: CASSPTGANTEAFF. Here the CDR3 DNA reads TGTGCCAGCAGCCCCACGGGGGCGAACACTGAAGCTTTCTTT.

The CDR3 spells CASSQARTDGYTF. In nucleotides, the CDR3 is TGTGCCAGCAGCCAAGCCCGGACAGATGGCTACACCTTC. This chain links TRBV4-2 with TRBJ1-2; possibly TRBD1 for D (6 bases). The germline V gene encodes CDR1 LGHNA and CDR2 YNFKEQ. The length of the CDR3 is 13 residues. V lost 1 base to trimming and J lost 6 bases, with 9 bases between them.

The chain combines TRBV5-1 with TRBJ2-4, with D unresolved. CDR3 length: 12 residues. With 0 bases removed from V and 5 bases from J, the gap between germline ends came to 3 bases. The V gene's germline CDR1 is SGHRS and CDR2 YFSETQ. The CDR3 sequence: CASSLDENIQYF. For the CDR3, the DNA is TGCGCCAGCAGCTTGGATGAAAACATTCAGTACTTC.

The V and J genes are TRBV6-5 and TRBJ1-1; D is perhaps TRBD1 (6 bases). The germline CDR1 and CDR2 sequences are MNHEY and SVGAGI. The CDR3 runs 13 residues. Trimming took off 6 bases at V and 2 bases at J, with 10 bases between the two ends. The CDR3 reads CASSGQLNTEAFF. The CDR3 nucleotides read TGTGCCAGCAGCGGACAGTTAAACACTGAAGCTTTCTTT.

The chain carries TRBV6-6 and TRBJ1-2; 7 positions match TRBD1. The CDR3 runs 15 residues. Per germline, CDR1 MNHNY and CDR2 SVGAGI (reference sequence). The ends lost 3 bases at V and 4 bases at J; junction bases unmatched: 8. Written as DNA, the CDR3 is TGTGCCAGCAGTTATACGTCGGCAGGGGGCTATGGCTACACCTTC. Encoded protein: CASSYTSAGGYGYTF.